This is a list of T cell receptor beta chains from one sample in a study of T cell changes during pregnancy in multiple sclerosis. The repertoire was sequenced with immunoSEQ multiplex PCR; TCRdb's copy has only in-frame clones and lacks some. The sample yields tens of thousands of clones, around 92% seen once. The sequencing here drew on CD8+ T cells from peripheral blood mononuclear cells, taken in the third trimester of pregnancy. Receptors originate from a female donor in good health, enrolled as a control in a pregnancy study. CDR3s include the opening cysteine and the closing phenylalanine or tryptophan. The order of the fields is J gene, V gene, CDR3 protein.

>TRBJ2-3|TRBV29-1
CSDQPPGLYSTDTQYF
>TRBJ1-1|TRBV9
CASSGSMGGGWTEAFF
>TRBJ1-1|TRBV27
CASSLGDSDTEAFF
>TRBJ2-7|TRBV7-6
CASSLGRDSISEQYF
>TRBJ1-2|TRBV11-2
CASSMTGVDNYGYTF
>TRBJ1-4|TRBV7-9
CASSQVGVNEKLFF
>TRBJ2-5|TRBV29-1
CSVVQRNQETQYF
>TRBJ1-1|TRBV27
CASSPGDNTEAFF
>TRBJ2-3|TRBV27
CASSLAGAGYTQYF
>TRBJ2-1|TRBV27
CASSFVGRGSYNEQFF
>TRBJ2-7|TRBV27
CASSPDRSYEQYF
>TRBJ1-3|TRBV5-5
CASSPGDDSGNTIYF
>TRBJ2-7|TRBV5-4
CASSYGGPSYEQYF
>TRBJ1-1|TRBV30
CAWSVGGAGGSSEAFF